This T cell receptor (beta chain) was observed in a study of identifying expanded T cells in peripheral blood. Sequencing used immunoSEQ multiplex PCR; TCRdb keeps in-frame clones, though not all of them. The table shows some 95,000 clones, with approximately 85% occurring only once. As regards this clone: Its antigen remains unknown.

V was clipped by 4 bases and J by 0 bases; unmatched bases: 10. Germline CDR1 is SGHRS and CDR2 is YFSETQ. The CDR3 is 18 residues long. Study-wide results and caveats: Clone count variance between approximately two-week samples rose with total template count.

The sequencing input was blood. The chain is built from TRBV5-1 and TRBJ1-4, with 9 positions matching TRBD1. The clonotype comes from a person aged 18-70 years in good health. The CDR3 loop reads CASSARTGAISTNEKLFF. CDR3 bases: TGCGCCAGCAGCGCCCGGACAGGGGCCATTTCAACTAATGAAAAACTGTTTTTT.